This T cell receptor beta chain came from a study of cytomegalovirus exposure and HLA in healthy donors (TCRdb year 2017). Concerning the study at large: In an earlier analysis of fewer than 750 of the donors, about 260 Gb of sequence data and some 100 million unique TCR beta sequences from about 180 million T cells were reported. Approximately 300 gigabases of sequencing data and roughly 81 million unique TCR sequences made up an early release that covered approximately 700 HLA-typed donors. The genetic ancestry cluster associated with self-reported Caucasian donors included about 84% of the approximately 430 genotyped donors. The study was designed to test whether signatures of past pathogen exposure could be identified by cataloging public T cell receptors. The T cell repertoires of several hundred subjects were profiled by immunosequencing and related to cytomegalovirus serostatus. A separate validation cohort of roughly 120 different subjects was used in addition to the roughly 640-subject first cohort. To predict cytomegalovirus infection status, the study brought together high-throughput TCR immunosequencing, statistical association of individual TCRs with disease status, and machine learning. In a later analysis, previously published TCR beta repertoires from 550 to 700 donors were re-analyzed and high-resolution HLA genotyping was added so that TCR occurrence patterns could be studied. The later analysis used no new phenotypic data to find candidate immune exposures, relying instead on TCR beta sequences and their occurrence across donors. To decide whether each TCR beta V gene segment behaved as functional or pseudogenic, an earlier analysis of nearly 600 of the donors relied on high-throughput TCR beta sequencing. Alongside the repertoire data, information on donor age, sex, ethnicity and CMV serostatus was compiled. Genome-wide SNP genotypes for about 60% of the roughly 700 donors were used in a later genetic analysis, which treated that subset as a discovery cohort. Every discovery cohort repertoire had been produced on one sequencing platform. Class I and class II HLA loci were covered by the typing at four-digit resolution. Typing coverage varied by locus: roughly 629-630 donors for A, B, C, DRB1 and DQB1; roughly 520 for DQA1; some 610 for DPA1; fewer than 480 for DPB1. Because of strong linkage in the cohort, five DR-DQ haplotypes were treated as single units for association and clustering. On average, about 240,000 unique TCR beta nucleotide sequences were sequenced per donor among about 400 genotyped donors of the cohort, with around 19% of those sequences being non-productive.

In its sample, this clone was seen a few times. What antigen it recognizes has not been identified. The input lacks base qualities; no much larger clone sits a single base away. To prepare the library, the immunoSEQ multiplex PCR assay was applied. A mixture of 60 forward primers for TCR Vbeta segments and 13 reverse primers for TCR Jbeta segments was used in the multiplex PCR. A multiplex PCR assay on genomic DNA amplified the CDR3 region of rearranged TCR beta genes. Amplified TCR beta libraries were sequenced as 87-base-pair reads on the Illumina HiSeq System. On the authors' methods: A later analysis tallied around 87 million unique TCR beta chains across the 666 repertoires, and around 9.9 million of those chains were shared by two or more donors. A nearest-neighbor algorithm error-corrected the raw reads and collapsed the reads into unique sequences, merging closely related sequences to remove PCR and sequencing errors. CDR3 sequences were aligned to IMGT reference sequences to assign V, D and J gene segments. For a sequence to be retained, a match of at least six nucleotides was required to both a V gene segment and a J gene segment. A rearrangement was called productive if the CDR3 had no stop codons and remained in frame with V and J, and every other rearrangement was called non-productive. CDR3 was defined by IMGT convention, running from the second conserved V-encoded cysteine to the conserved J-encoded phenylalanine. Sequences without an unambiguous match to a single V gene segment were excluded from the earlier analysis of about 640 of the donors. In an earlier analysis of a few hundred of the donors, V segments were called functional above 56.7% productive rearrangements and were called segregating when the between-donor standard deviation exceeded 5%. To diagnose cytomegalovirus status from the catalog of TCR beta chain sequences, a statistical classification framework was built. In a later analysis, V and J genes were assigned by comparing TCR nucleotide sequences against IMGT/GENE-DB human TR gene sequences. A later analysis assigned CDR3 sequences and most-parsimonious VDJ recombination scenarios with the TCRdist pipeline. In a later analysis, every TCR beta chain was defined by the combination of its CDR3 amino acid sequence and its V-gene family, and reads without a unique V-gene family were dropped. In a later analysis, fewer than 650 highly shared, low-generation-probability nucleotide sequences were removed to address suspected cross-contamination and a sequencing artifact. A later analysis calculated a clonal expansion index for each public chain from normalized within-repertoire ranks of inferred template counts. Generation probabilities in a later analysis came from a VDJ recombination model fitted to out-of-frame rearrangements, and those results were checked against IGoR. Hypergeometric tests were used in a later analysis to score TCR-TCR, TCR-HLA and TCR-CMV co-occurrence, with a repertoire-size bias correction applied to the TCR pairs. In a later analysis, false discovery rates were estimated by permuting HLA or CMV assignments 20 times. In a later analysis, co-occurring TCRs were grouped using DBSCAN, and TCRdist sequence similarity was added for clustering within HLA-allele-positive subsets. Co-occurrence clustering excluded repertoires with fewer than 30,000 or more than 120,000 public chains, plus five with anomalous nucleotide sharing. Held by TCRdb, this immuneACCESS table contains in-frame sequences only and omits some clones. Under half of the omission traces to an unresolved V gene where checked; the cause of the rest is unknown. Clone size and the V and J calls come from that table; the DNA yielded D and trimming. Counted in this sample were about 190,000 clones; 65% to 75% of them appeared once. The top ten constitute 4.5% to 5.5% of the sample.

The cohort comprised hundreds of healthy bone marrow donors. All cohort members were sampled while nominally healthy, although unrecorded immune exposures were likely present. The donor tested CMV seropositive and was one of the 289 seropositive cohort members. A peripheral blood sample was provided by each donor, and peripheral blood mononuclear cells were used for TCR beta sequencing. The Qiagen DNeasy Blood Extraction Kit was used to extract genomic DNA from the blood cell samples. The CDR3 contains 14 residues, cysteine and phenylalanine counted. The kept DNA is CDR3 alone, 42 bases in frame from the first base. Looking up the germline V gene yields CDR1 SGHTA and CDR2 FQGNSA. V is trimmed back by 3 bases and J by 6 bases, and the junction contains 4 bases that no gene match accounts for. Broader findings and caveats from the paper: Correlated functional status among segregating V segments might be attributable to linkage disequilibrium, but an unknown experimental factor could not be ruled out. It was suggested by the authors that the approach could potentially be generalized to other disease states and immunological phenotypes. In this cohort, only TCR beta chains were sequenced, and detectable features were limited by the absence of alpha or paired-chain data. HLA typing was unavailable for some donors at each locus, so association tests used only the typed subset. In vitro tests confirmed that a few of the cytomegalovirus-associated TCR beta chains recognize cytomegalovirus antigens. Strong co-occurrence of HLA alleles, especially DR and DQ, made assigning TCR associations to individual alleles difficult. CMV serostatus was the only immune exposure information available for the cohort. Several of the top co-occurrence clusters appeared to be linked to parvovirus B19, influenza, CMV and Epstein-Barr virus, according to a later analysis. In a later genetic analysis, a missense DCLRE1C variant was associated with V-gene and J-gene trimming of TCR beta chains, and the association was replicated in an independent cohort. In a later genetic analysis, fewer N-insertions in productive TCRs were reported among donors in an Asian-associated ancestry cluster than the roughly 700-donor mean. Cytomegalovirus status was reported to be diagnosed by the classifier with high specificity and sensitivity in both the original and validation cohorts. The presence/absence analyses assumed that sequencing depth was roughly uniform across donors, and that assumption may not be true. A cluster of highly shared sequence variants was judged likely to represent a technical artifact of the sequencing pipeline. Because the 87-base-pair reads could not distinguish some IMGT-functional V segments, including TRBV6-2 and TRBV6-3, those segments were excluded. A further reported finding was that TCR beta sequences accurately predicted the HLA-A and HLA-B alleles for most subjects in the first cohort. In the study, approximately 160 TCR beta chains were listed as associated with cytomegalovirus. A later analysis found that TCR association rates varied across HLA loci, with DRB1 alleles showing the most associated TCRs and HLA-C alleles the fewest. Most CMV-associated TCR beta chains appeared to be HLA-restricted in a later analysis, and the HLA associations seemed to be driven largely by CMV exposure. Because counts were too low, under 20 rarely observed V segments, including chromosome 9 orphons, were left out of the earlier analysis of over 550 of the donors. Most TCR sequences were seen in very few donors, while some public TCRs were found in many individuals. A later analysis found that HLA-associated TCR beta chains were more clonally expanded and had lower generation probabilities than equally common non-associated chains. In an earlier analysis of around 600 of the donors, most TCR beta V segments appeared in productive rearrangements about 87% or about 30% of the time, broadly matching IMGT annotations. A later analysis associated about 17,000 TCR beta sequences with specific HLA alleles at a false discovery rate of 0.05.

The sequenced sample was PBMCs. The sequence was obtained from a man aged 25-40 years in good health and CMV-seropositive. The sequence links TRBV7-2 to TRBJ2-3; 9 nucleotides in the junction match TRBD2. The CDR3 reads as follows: CASSFWRGGDTQYF. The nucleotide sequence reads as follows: TGTGCCAGCAGCTTCTGGCGGGGGGGCGATACGCAGTATTTT. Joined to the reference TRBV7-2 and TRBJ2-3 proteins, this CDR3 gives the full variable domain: GAGVSQSPSNKVTEKGKDVELRCDPISGHTALYWYRQSLGQGLEFLIYFQGNSAPDKSGLPSDRFSAERTGGSVSTLTIQRTQQEDSAVYLCASSFWRGGDTQYFGPGTRLTVL.